One and the same sample provided the 16 T cell receptor beta chains below, sequenced in a study of T-cell reconstitution after alpha-beta-depleted transplantation in children. Unique molecular identifiers were incorporated during preparation of the TCRbeta library. TCRdb re-called the PCR reads through MiXCR, storing one row per CDR3 protein. The sample contains some 120,000 distinct CDR3 sequences, about 9.3% of which appear only once. The sample in question was PBMCs, obtained before TCRalphabeta/CD19-depleted stem cell transplant. These receptors were obtained from a boy aged 2 to 10 with acute lymphoblastic leukemia, due to receive a stem cell transplant.

This chain links TRBV20-1 with TRBJ2-1, with D tentatively TRBD2 (5 bases). Between the trimmed V and J ends, which lost 2 bases and 11 bases, there was a span of 25 bases. This CDR3 is 16 amino acids long. CDR1 is DFQATT and CDR2 is SNEGSKA in the germline V gene (reference sequence). The CDR3 DNA follows: TGCAGTGCTAGACCGCTTCGTGGGAGAGTAGAACTTCAGCAGTTCTTC. Its translation: CSARPLRGRVELQQFF.

This clonotype appeared many times. The chain carries TRBV7-6 and TRBJ2-7, with a possible D match to TRBD1 (5 bases). This CDR3 is 13 amino acids long. CDR1 SGHVS and CDR2 FNYEAQ come from the germline V gene. V lost 5 bases and J 3 bases, leaving 11 bases between the germline ends. CDR3 in amino acids: CASSKNRGYEQYF. CDR3 nucleotide sequence: TGTGCCAGCAGCAAAAATAGGGGCTACGAGCAGTACTTC. Full variable domain (remainder filled in from reference TRBV7-6 and TRBJ2-7): GAGVSQSPRYKVTKRGQDVALRCDPISGHVSLYWYRQALGQGPEFLTYFNYEAQQDKSGLPNDRFSAERPEGSISTLTIQRTEQRDSAMYRCASSKNRGYEQYFGPGTRLTVT.

This clonotype has ten or more counts. The V and J genes are TRBV7-3 and TRBJ2-3; D might be TRBD1 (5 bases). Trimming took 3 bases from V and 1 from J, leaving 11 bases between them. The CDR3 runs 15 residues. Germline V CDR1 and CDR2: SGHTA, FQGTGA. The CDR3 coding sequence is TGTGCCAGCAGCTTGCAGGGTTATCGCACAGATACGCAGTATTTT. As protein: CASSLQGYRTDTQYF.

In its sample, this clonotype was seen a few times. The genes are TRBV10-3 and TRBJ2-1; 8 positions agree with TRBD2. Germline values: CDR1 ENHRY, CDR2 SYGVKD. The CDR3 totals 14 residues. J gave up 7 bases and V 10 bases, and 12 bases lay outside the gene matches. The CDR3 is CATQAGEARNEQFF. CDR3 coding DNA: TGTGCCACACAAGCGGGAGAAGCTAGGAATGAGCAGTTCTTC.

The chain combines TRBV7-9 with TRBJ1-1; no definite D call. This CDR3 has 12 residues. V was clipped by 3 bases and J by 4 bases, with 6 bases between them. CDR1 is SEHNR, CDR2 FQNEAQ, per germline (reference sequence). The chain's CDR3 is CASSLFTTEAFF. The CDR3 coding sequence is TGTGCCAGCAGCTTGTTCACCACTGAAGCTTTCTTT.

The gene calls are TRBV29-1 and TRBJ2-5, with D uncertain. The germline V gene has CDR1 SQVTM and CDR2 ANQGSEA. V gave up 6 bases and J gave up 3 bases, with 17 bases separating them. This CDR3 is built from 14 residues. CDR3 sequence reads: CSVGARMRKETQYF. CDR3 bases: TGCAGCGTCGGCGCCAGGATGAGGAAAGAGACCCAGTACTTC.

The table lists this clonotype with a few counts. The CDR3 nucleotides are TGTGCCAGCACCCCCCAGGGGGGCAGAAGCTACACCTTC. Its protein product is CASTPQGGRSYTF. V usage is TRBV12-3 or TRBV12-4 and J usage is TRBJ1-2, with 7 bases aligning to TRBD1. CDR3 length: 13 residues. Losses at the gene ends were 7 bases for V and 9 bases for J; bases not matched to a gene: 11.

In its sample, this clonotype was seen many times. The V and J genes are TRBV29-1 and TRBJ2-3; possible D gene TRBD1, 5 bases. Germline values: CDR1 SQVTM, CDR2 ANQGSEA. Deletions cut 1 base from V and 4 bases from J, with 9 bases between. The CDR3 is 13 amino acids. CDR3 residues: CSVEATVSDTQYF. The CDR3, as DNA: TGCAGCGTTGAAGCGACAGTCTCAGATACGCAGTATTTT.

The DNA for the CDR3 is TGTGCCACCGGGACAGGGTCCAACACCGGGGAGCTGTTTTTT. Protein sequence: CATGTGSNTGELFF. The V and J genes are TRBV2 and TRBJ2-2, with TRBD1 matching over 9 bases. CDR3 length: 14 residues. J was trimmed by 2 bases and V by 10 bases; bases with no gene match: 5. Germline CDR1 reads SNHLY; CDR2 reads FYNNEI.

The V and J genes are TRBV12-3 or TRBV12-4 and TRBJ2-1, with D possibly TRBD2 on 6 matching bases. CDR3 size: 13 residues. The V gene lost 5 bases and the J gene lost 9 bases, with 14 bases spanning the gap. The CDR3 nucleotides read TGTGCCAGCAGTCAATCCGGGAGAGGTGAGCAGTTCTTC. Its translation: CASSQSGRGEQFF.

This sequence joins TRBV7-9 and TRBJ1-2; D remains unclear. Trimming shortened V by 7 bases and J by 4 bases, and 7 bases separated the two germline ends. Germline CDR1 is SEHNR and CDR2 is FQNEAQ (reference sequence). The CDR3 contains 11 residues. DNA for the CDR3: TGTGCCAGCACTCCCGGCTATGGCTACACCTTC. Protein product: CASTPGYGYTF. The variable domain in full, completed from reference TRBV7-9 and TRBJ1-2, reads DTGVSQNPRHKITKRGQNVTFRCDPISEHNRLYWYRQTLGQGPEFLTYFQNEAQLEKSRLLSDRFSAERPKGSFSTLEIQRTEQGDSAMYLCASTPGYGYTFGSGTRLTVV.

This clonotype appeared a few times. CDR3 sequence (DNA): TGTGCCAGCAGACCCGCTCGCTTGGATACGCAGTATTTT. Its translation: CASRPARLDTQYF. The J gene is TRBJ2-3, the V gene TRBV2; D unresolved. Trimming took off 6 bases at V and 6 bases at J, with 13 bases between the two ends. Germline assignment: CDR1 SNHLY and CDR2 FYNNEI. This CDR3 spans 13 amino acids.

This clonotype appeared a few times. J is TRBJ2-1 and V is TRBV11-3; 13 positions agree with TRBD2. The CDR3 totals 15 residues. The germline gives CDR1 SGHNT, CDR2 YENEEA. With 4 bases clipped from V and 4 bases from J, the junction kept 1 base outside the gene matches. CDR3 loop: CASSWGLAGYNEQFF. The DNA of the CDR3 is TGTGCCAGCAGCTGGGGACTAGCGGGGTACAATGAGCAGTTCTTC.

This clonotype was observed a few times. This chain links TRBV2 with TRBJ2-1; either TRBD1 or TRBD2 may fit D (5 bases each). Germline values: CDR1 SNHLY, CDR2 FYNNEI. This CDR3 comprises 15 residues. Trimming removed 2 bases at V and 2 bases at J, with 10 bases between. For the CDR3, the DNA is TGTGCCAGCAGTGAAACGGGGCGGACCTACAATGAGCAGTTCTTC. Encoded protein: CASSETGRTYNEQFF.

The chain is built from TRBV9 and TRBJ2-1; the D gene is possibly TRBD2 (6 bases). The germline V and J ends were trimmed by 2 bases and 9 bases, with 21 bases remaining between them. CDR3 length equals 16 residues. Germline CDR1 reads SGDLS; CDR2 reads YYNGEE. The CDR3 spells CASSVREKINQAEQFF. CDR3 coding DNA: TGTGCCAGCAGCGTCCGGGAGAAAATAAACCAGGCTGAGCAGTTCTTC.

The chain has TRBV19 and TRBJ1-5; a weak D match, TRBD1 (5 bases). Looked up from germline, CDR1 is LNHDA and CDR2 is SQIVND (reference sequence). V lost 3 bases, J lost 7 bases, and 16 bases lay in between. The CDR3 is 15 amino acids. CDR3 region: CASSMGLGSGQPQHF. CDR3 DNA sequence: TGTGCCAGTAGTATGGGACTCGGGTCGGGGCAGCCCCAGCATTTT.